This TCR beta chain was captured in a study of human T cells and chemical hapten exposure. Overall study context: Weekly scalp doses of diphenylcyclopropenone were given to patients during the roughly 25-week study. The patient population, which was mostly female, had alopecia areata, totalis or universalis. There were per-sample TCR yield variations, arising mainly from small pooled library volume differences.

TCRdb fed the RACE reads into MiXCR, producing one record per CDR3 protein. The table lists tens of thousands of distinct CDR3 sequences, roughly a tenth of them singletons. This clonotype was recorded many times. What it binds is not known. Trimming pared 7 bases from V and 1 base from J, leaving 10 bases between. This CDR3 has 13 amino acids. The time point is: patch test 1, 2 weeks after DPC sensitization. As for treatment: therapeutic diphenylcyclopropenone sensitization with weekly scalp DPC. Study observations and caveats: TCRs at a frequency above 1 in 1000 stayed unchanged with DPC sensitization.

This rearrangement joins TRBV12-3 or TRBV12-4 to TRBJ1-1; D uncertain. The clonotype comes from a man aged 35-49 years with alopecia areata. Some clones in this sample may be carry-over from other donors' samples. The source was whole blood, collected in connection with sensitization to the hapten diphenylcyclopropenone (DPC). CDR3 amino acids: CASTLRENTEAFF. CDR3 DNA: TGTGCCAGCACCCTGAGGGAGAACACTGAAGCTTTCTTT.